This T cell receptor beta chain was documented in a study of CD8+CD57+ T cells in acquired aplastic anemia. Germline V gives CDR1 DFQATT, CDR2 SNEGSKA (reference sequence). V lost 2 bases and J lost 2; bases outside the gene matches: 3. The CDR3 is made up of 15 amino acids. This clonotype was counted ten times or more. Selection for sequencing was limited to patients who had shown CD8+CD57+ cell expansion by flow cytometry. The cohort consisted entirely of patients having severe acquired aplastic anemia. Template material for TCR beta VDJ and CDR3 profiling consisted of genomic DNA. From the reads, TCRdb called clonotypes with MiXCR, one entry per CDR3 protein. The sample records approximately 150,000 distinct CDR3 sequences, more than 45% being singletons.

The sample taken for sequencing was sorted CD4+, CD8+, or CD8+CD57+ T cells (not recorded which) from PBMCs. This sequence joins TRBV20-1 and TRBJ2-5, with 12 bases fitting TRBD2. The receptor was derived from a human donor with aplastic anemia. CDR3 sequence: CSARRLAGAQETQYF. CDR3 nucleotide sequence: TGCAGTGCTAGACGACTAGCGGGAGCTCAAGAGACCCAGTACTTC.